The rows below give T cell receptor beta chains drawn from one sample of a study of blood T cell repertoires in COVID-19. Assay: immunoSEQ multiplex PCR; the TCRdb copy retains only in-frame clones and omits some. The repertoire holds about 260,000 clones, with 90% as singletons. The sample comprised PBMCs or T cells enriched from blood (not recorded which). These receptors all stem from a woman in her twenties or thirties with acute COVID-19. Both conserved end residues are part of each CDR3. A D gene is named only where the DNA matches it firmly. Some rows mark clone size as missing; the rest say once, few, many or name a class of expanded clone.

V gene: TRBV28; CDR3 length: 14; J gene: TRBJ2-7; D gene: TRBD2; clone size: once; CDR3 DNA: TGTGCCAGCAGCCTAACCGGGACTAGCTACGAGCAGTACTTC; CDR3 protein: CASSLTGTSYEQYF
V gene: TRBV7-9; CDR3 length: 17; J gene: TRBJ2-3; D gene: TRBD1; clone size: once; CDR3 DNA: TGTGCCAGCACCCGGGACAGAGCTCCTATTAGCACAGATACGCAGTATTTT; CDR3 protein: CASTRDRAPISTDTQYF
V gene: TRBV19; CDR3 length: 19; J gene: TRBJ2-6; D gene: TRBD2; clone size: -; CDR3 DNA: TGTGCCAGTAGTATAGATACACCGGGACTAAAGGCTGGGGCCAACGTCCTGACTTTC; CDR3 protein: CASSIDTPGLKAGANVLTF
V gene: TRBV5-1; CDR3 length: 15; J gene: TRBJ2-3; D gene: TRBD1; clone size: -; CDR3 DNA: TGCGCCAGCAGCTTGGAAAGGGGACAGACAGATACGCAGTATTTT; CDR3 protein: CASSLERGQTDTQYF
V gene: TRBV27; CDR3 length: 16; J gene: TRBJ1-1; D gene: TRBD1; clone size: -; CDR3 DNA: TGTGCCAGCAGTTTGGGGGCCAGGGGGTTGAACACTGAAGCTTTCTTT; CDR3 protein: CASSLGARGLNTEAFF
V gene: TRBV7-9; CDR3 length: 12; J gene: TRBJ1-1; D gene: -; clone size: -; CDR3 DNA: TGTGCCAGCAGCTTAGGGGACATTGAAGCTTTCTTT; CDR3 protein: CASSLGDIEAFF
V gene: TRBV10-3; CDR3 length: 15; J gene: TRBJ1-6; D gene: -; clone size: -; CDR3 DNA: TGTGCCATCAGTGAGTCGGACAGAAATAATTCACCCCTCCACTTT; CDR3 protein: CAISESDRNNSPLHF
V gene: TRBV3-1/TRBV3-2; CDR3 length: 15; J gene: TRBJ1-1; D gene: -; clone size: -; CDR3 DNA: TGTGCCAGCAGCCAAGATCGGTTTCTAGGGGATGAAGCTTTCTTT; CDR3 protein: CASSQDRFLGDEAFF
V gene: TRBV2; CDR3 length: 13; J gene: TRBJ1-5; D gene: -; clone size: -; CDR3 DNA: TGTGCCAGCACCCTAACGGGGGATCAGCCCCAGCATTTT; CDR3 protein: CASTLTGDQPQHF
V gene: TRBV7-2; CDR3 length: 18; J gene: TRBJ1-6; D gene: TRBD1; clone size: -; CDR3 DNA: TGTGCCAGCAGTACACCGCCTGGCGGGGGGACAGGGGGTTCACCCCTCCACTTT; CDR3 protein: CASSTPPGGGTGGSPLHF
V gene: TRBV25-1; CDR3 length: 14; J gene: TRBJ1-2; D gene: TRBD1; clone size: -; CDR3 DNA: TGTGCCAGCAGTGAAGGGGGACAGCAATATGGCTACACCTTC; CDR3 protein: CASSEGGQQYGYTF
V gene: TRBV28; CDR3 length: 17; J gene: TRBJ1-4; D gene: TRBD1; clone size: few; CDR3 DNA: TGTGCCAGCATATCCGGACAGGGACAGGGACGGTGGGAAAAACTGTTTTTT; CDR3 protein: CASISGQGQGRWEKLFF
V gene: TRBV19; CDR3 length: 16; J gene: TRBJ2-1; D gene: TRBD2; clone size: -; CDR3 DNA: TGTGCCAGTAGTATAGATCGGACTAGCGGGAACAATGAGCAGTTCTTC; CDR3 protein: CASSIDRTSGNNEQFF
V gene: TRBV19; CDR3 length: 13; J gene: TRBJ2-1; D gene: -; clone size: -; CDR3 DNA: TGTGCCAGTAGTAGCGGGATCCACAATGAGCAGTTCTTC; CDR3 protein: CASSSGIHNEQFF
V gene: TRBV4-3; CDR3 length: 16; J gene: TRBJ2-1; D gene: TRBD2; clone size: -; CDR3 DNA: TGCGCCAGCAGCCCAGGTGGGCTAGCGGGAGGGGATGAGCAGTTCTTC; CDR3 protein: CASSPGGLAGGDEQFF
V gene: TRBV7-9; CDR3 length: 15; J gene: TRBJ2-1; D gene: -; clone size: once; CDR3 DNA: TGTGCCAGCAGCTTATCCTTGGCTCTCTACAATGAGCAGTTCTTC; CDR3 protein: CASSLSLALYNEQFF
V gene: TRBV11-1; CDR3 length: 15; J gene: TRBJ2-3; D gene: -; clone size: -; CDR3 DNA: TGTGCCAGCGGCACCGAACAGGGTAGCACAGATACGCAGTATTTT; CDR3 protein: CASGTEQGSTDTQYF
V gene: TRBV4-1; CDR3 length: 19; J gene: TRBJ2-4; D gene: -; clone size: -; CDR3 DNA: TGCGCCAGCAGCCAAGAGGTCCCCGGGCTAGCTAGGACCAAAAACATTCAGTACTTC; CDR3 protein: CASSQEVPGLARTKNIQYF
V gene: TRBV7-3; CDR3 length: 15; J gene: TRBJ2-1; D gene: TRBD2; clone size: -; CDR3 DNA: TGTGCCAGCAGCTTAACGAGGGAGGGTAACAATGAGCAGTTCTTC; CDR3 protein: CASSLTREGNNEQFF
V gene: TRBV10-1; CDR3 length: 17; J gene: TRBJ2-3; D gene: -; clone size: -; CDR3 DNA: TGCGCCAGCAGTGAGTCCCGGTCAGCAGGAAGCACAGATACGCAGTATTTT; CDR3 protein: CASSESRSAGSTDTQYF
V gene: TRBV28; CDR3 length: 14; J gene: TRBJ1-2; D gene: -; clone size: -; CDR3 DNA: TGTGCCAGCAGCCGTAGACAGGTCAACTATGGCTACACCTTC; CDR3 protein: CASSRRQVNYGYTF
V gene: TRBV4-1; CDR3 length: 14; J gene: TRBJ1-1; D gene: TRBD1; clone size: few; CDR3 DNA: TGCGCCAGCAGCCAATCCACAGGGGGCACTGAAGCTTTCTTT; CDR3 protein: CASSQSTGGTEAFF
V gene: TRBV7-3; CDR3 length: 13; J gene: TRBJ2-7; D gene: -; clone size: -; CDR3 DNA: TGTGCCAGCAGCTCAGCGGTCTCCTACGAGCAGTACTTC; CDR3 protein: CASSSAVSYEQYF
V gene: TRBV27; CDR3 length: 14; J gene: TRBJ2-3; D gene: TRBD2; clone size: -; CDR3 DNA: TGTGCCAGCAGGGCTAGCGGGAGCTCGAATACGCAGTATTTT; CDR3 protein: CASRASGSSNTQYF
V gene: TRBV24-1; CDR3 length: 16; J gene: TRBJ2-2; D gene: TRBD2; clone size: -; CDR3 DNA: TGTGCCACCAGTGATTTGAAAGCGGGAGAGACCGGGGAGCTGTTTTTT; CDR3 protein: CATSDLKAGETGELFF
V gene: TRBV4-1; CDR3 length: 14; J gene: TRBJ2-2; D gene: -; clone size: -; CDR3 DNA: TGCGCCAGCAGCCAAGCAAGAGACACCGGGGAGCTGTTTTTT; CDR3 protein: CASSQARDTGELFF
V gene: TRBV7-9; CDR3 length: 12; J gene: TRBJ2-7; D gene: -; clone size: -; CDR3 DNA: TGTGCCAGCAGGAGGGGGGGCAACGAGCAGTACTTC; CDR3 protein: CASRRGGNEQYF
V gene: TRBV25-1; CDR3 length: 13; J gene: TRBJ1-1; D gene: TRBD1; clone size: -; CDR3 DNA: TGTGCCAGTGGAAGGGACAGGGTTACTGAAGCTTTCTTT; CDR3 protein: CASGRDRVTEAFF
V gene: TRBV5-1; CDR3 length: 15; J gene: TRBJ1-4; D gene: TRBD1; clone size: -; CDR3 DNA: TGCGCCAGCAGCAGAGGACAGGGGGCTAATGAAAAACTGTTTTTT; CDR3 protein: CASSRGQGANEKLFF
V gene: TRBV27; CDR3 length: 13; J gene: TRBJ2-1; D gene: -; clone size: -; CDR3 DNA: TGTGCCAGCACTAGCTGGGCATTCAATGAGCAGTTCTTC; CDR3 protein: CASTSWAFNEQFF
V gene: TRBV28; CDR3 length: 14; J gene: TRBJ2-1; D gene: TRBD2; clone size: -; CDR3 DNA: TGTGCCAGCAGGGGCGGGAGGGCCGACAATGAGCAGTTCTTC; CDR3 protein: CASRGGRADNEQFF